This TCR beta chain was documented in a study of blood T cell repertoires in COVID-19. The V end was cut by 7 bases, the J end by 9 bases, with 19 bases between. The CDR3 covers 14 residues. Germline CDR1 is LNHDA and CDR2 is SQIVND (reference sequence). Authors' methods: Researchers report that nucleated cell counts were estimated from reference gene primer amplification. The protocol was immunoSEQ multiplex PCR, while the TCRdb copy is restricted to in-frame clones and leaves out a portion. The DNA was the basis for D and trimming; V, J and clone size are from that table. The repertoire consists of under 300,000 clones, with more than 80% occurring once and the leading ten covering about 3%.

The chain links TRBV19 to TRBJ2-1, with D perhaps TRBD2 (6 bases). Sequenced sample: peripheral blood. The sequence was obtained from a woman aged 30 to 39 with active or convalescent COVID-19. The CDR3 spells CASTTGTSTGEQFF. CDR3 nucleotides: TGTGCCAGTACCACCGGGACTTCTACAGGTGAGCAGTTCTTC.